This T cell receptor beta chain emerged from a study of T-cell reconstitution after alpha-beta-depleted transplantation in children. This clonotype occurred many times. Trimming cost V 1 base and J 6 bases, with 12 bases left between them. The CDR3 contains 15 residues. Germline lookup yields CDR1 KGHDR and CDR2 SFDVKD. As it was prepared, the TCRbeta library received unique molecular identifiers. One entry per CDR3 protein, called by TCRdb with MiXCR from the PCR reads. The table has hundreds of thousands of distinct CDR3 sequences, about 11% seen once. This receptor was obtained from a human donor who donated a stem cell graft to a child with acute lymphoblastic leukemia. Source: PBMCs from the stem cell graft donor, taken from the stem cell graft. This chain joins TRBV24-1 and TRBJ2-1, with D possibly matching TRBD2 (6 bases). The CDR3 is CATSDFSGRGNEQFF. CDR3 sequence (DNA): TGTGCCACCAGTGATTTTAGCGGAAGGGGCAATGAGCAGTTCTTC.